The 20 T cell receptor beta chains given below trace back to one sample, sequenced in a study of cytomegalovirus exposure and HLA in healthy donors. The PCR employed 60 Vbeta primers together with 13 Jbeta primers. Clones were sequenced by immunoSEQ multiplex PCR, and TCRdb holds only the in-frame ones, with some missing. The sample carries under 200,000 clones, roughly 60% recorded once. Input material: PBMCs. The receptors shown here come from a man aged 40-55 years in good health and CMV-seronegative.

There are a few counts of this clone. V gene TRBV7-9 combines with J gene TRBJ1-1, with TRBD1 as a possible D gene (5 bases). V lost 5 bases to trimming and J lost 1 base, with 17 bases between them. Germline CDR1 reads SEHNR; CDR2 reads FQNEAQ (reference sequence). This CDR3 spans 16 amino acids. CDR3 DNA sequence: TGTGCCAGCAGCGGATGGGGGGTCCGGGGGAACACTGAAGCTTTCTTT. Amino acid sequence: CASSGWGVRGNTEAFF.

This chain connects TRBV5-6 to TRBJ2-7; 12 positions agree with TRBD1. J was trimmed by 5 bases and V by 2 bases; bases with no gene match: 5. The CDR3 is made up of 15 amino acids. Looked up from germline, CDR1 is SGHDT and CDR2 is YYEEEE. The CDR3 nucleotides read TGTGCCAGCAGCTTCTTGGGACAGGGGGCCCACGAGCAGTACTTC. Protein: CASSFLGQGAHEQYF.

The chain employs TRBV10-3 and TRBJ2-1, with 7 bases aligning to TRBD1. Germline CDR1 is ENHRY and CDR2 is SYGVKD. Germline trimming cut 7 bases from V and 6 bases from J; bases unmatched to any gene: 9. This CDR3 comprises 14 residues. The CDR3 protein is CAITRDSSTNEQFF. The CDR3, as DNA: TGTGCCATCACCCGGGACAGCAGTACCAATGAGCAGTTCTTC.

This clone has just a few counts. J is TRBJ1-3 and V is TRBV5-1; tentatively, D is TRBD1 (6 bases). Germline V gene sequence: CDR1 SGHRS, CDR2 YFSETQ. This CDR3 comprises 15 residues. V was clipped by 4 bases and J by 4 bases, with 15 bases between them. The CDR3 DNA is TGCGCCAGCAGCCCCAACACAGGGTCCGGAAACACCATATATTTT. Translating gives CASSPNTGSGNTIYF.

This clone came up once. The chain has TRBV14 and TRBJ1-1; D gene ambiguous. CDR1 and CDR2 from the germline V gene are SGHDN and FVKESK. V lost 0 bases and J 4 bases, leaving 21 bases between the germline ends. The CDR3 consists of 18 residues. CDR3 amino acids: CASSQESEAFLGGTEAFF. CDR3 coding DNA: TGTGCCAGCAGCCAAGAAAGTGAAGCGTTCCTCGGCGGCACTGAAGCTTTCTTT.

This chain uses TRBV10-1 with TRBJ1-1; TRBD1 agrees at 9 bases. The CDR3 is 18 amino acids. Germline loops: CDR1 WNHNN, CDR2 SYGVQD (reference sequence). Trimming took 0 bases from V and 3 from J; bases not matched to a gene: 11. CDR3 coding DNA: TGCGCCAGCAGTGAGTCCCGGGACAGGGTAAAGGTACACACTGAAGCTTTCTTT. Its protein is CASSESRDRVKVHTEAFF.

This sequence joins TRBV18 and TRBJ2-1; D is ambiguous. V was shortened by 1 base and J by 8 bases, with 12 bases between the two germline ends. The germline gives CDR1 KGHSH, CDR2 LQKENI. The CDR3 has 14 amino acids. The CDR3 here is CASSPLISVDEQFF. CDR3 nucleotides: TGTGCCAGCTCACCACTCATCAGCGTTGATGAGCAGTTCTTC.

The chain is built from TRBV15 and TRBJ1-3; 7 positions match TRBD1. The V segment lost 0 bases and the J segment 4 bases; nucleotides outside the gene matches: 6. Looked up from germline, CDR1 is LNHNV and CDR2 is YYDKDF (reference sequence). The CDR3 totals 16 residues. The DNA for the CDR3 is TGTGCCACCAGCAGAGATCAGGGGGTGTCCGGAAACACCATATATTTT. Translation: CATSRDQGVSGNTIYF.

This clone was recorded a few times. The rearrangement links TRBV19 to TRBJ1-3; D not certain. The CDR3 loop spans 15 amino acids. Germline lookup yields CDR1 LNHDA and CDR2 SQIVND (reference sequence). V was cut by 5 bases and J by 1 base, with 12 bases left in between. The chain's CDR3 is CASSSGRESGNTIYF. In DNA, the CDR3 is TGTGCCAGTAGTTCCGGACGGGAATCTGGAAACACCATATATTTT.

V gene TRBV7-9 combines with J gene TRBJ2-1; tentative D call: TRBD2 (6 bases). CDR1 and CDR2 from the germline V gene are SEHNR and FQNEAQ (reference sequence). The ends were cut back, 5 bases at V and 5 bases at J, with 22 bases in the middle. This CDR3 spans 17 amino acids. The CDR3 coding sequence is TGTGCCAGCAGCCCCCCTTCATTTGGGGGGATTGACAATGAGCAGTTCTTC. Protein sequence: CASSPPSFGGIDNEQFF.

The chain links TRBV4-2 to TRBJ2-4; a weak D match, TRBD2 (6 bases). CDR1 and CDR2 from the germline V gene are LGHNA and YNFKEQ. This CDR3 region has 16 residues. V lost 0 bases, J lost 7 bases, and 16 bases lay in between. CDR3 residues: CASSQDRAGSGNIQYF. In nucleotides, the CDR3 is TGTGCCAGCAGCCAAGATCGTGCGGGAAGTGGGAACATTCAGTACTTC.

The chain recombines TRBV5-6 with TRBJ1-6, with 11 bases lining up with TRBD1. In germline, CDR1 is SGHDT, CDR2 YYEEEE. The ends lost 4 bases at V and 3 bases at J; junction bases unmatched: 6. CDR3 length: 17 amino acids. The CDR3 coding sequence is TGTGCCAGCAGCGGAGGGACAGGGGGGAACTATAATTCACCCCTCCACTTT. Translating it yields CASSGGTGGNYNSPLHF.

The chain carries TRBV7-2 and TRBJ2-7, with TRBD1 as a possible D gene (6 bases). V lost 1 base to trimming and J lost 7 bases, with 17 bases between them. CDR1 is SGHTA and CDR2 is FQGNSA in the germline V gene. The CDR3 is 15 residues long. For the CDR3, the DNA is TGTGCCAGCAGCTTAGACGTGGGGGCAGCAGGGGAGCAGTACTTC. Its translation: CASSLDVGAAGEQYF.

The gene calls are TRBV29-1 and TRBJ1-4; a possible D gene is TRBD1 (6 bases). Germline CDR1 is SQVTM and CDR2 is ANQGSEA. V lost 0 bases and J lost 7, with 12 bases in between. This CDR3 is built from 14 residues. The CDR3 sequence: CSVEDHREGEKLFF. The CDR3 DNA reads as TGCAGCGTTGAAGATCACAGGGAGGGTGAAAAACTGTTTTTT.

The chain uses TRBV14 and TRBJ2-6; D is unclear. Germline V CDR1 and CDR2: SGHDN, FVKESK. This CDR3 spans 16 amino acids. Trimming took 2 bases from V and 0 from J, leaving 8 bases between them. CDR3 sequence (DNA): TGTGCCAGCAGCCAATACTATCTCTCTGGGGCCAACGTCCTGACTTTC. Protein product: CASSQYYLSGANVLTF.

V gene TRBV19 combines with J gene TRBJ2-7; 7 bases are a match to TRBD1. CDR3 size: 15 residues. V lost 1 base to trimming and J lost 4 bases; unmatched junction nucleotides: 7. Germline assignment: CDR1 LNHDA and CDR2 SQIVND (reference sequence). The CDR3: CASSIGGTVEYEQYF. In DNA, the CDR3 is TGTGCCAGTAGTATAGGGGGGACAGTCGAATACGAGCAGTACTTC.

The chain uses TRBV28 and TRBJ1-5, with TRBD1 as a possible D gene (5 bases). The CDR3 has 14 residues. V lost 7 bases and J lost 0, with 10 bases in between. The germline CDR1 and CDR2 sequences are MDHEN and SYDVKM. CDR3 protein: CASTWGYSNQPQHF. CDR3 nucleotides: TGTGCCAGCACCTGGGGCTATAGCAATCAGCCCCAGCATTTT. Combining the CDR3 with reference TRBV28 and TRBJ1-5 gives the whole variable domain DVKVTQSSRYLVKRTGEKVFLECVQDMDHENMFWYRQDPGLGLRLIYFSYDVKMKEKGDIPEGYSVSREKKERFSLILESASTNQTSMYLCASTWGYSNQPQHFGDGTRLSIL.

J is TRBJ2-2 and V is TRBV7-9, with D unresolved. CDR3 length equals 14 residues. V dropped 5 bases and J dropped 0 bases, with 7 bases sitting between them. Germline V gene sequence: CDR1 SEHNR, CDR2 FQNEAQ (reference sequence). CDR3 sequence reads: CASSELSNTGELFF. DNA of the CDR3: TGTGCCAGCAGCGAGCTGTCGAACACCGGGGAGCTGTTTTTT.

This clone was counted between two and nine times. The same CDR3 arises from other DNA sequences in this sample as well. CDR3 DNA: TGTGCCAGCTCACCAGGGGAGGGTGAAGCTTTCTTT. Translating gives CASSPGEGEAFF. The rearrangement joins TRBV18 to TRBJ1-1; D call uncertain. Per the germline V gene, CDR1 is KGHSH and CDR2 is LQKENI. This CDR3 is 12 amino acids long. Trimming cost V 2 bases and J 7 bases, with 8 bases left between them.

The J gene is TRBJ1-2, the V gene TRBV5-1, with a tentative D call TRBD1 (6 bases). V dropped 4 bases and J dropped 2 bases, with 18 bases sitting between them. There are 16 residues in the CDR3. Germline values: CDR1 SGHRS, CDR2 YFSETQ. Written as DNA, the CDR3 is TGCGCCAGCAGCCCTTGGGACACTCGAGACAACTATGGCTACACCTTC. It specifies CASSPWDTRDNYGYTF.